A selection of T cell receptor beta chains follows, all from one sample in a study of T cell responses to AZD1222 COVID-19 vaccine. The protocol was immunoSEQ multiplex PCR, while the TCRdb copy is restricted to in-frame clones and leaves out a portion. This sample has about 260,000 clones; more than 80% occur once, and the top ten carry around 0.5%. The sample here was peripheral blood, taken on day 0 of AZD1222 vaccination. These receptors were obtained from an adult in good health. The CDR3 runs from the conserved cysteine through the conserved F or W. The D gene is left open where the match is weak. Not every row has a clone size; where given, it reads once, few, many or a size class.

>15|TRBV5-1|NA|TRBJ1-1|NA
TGCGCCAGCAGCTTGTGGTCGACCCAGGGTACTGAAGCTTTCTTT
CASSLWSTQGTEAFF
>13|TRBV24-1|NA|TRBJ1-5|NA
TGTGCCACCAGTGGGGGGGTTGGTCAGCCCCAGCATTTT
CATSGGVGQPQHF
>15|TRBV27|TRBD1|TRBJ1-5|NA
TGTGCCAGCAGTCCCTGGACAGGGAATACTCAGCCCCAGCATTTT
CASSPWTGNTQPQHF
>17|TRBV3-1/TRBV3-2|NA|TRBJ1-2|NA
TGTGCCAGCAGCTACGTACCGGGGGGGGAAAAAGTATTCGGCTACACCTTC
CASSYVPGGEKVFGYTF
>15|TRBV18|NA|TRBJ2-1|NA
TGTGCCAGCTCACCACCACCAGGAGGCTACAATGAGCAGTTCTTC
CASSPPPGGYNEQFF
>17|TRBV7-2|TRBD2|TRBJ2-1|NA
TGTGCCAGCAGCGGAGGGACTAGCGGGAGCTCCTACAATGAGCAGTTCTTC
CASSGGTSGSSYNEQFF
>16|TRBV5-1|NA|TRBJ2-6|NA
TGCGCCAGCAGCTTGGGCGGGACCCAGGGGGCCAACGTCCTGACTTTC
CASSLGGTQGANVLTF
>13|TRBV2|TRBD1|TRBJ2-3|NA
TGTGCCAGCAGTTGGACAGGGGTAGATACGCAGTATTTT
CASSWTGVDTQYF
>14|TRBV2|TRBD1|TRBJ1-1|NA
TGTGCCAGCAGTGAACTGACAGGGGTTGGTGAAGCTTTCTTT
CASSELTGVGEAFF
>15|TRBV11-3|NA|TRBJ2-1|NA
TGTGCCAGCAGCTACGCCCGAGGCCCGCACAATGAGCAGTTCTTC
CASSYARGPHNEQFF
>13|TRBV20-1|TRBD1|TRBJ1-2|NA
TGCAGTGCTAGTAAGGGGGCTGAAAGTGGCTACACCTTC
CSASKGAESGYTF
>17|TRBV9|NA|TRBJ1-3|NA
TGTGCCAGCAGCCCGACAAGTCCAGTGCACTCTGGAAACACCATATATTTT
CASSPTSPVHSGNTIYF
>13|TRBV7-9|NA|TRBJ2-7|NA
TGTGCCAGCAGCTTGGGCCACTCCTACGAGCAGTACTTC
CASSLGHSYEQYF
>13|TRBV28|NA|TRBJ2-3|NA
TGTGCCAGCAGTTTATCCCCCACAGATACGCAGTATTTT
CASSLSPTDTQYF
>16|TRBV7-6|NA|TRBJ1-2|NA
TGTGCCAGCAGCTTGACATCCGGGACCCTTGGTCATGGCTACACCTTC
CASSLTSGTLGHGYTF
>14|TRBV9|NA|TRBJ1-2|NA
TGTGCCAGCAGCCATGGGACGGGAGGCTATGGCTACACCTTC
CASSHGTGGYGYTF
>14|TRBV4-1|NA|TRBJ1-3|NA
TGCGCCAGCAGCCGAGGGACGTACGGAAACACCATATATTTT
CASSRGTYGNTIYF
>14|TRBV6-5|TRBD1|TRBJ2-7|NA
TGTGCCAGCCCCCAACGGGACAGCTCCTACGAGCAGTACTTC
CASPQRDSSYEQYF
>15|TRBV7-2|NA|TRBJ2-7|NA
TGTGCCAGCAGCTTAGGGTGGACCGGTGGGTACGAGCAGTACTTC
CASSLGWTGGYEQYF
>13|TRBV5-6|TRBD1|TRBJ1-2|few
TGTGCCAGCAGCTCCGGGACAGGTCTTGGCTACACCTTC
CASSSGTGLGYTF
>15|TRBV2|TRBD2|TRBJ2-7|NA
TGTGCCAGCAGTGATAGCGGGAGGGCCCTCGACGAGCAGTACTTC
CASSDSGRALDEQYF
>15|TRBV4-2|TRBD1|TRBJ2-7|NA
TGTGCCAGCAGCCAAGAGGGCAGGGGGACACGCGAGCAGTACTTC
CASSQEGRGTREQYF
>14|TRBV7-9|NA|TRBJ2-7|NA
TGTGCCAGCAGCTTGCCGGGACAAGGCTACGAGCAGTACTTC
CASSLPGQGYEQYF
>17|TRBV5-1|NA|TRBJ1-4|NA
TGCGCCAGCAGCGTTGGGGCCGGGGGCGCAACTAATGAAAAACTGTTTTTT
CASSVGAGGATNEKLFF
>15|TRBV3-1/TRBV3-2|NA|TRBJ1-2|NA
TGTGCCAGCAACCCCGGGGGGCAGAGGATGTCGGGCTACACCTTC
CASNPGGQRMSGYTF
>14|TRBV9|NA|TRBJ2-5|NA
TGTGCCAGCAGCGTAGGGGGGCGCTTAGAGACCCAGTACTTC
CASSVGGRLETQYF
>13|TRBV11-3|NA|TRBJ2-1|once
TGTGCCAGCAGCCCAGGGATCTACAATGAGCAGTTCTTC
CASSPGIYNEQFF
>13|TRBV28|NA|TRBJ2-6|NA
TGTGCCAGCAGTGAGACTGGGGCCAACGTCCTGACTTTC
CASSETGANVLTF
>17|TRBV5-8|TRBD2|TRBJ2-1|NA
TGTGCCAGCAGCCTCACAAAAGTAGCGGGGGGCGACAATGAGCAGTTCTTC
CASSLTKVAGGDNEQFF
>15|TRBV2|TRBD2|TRBJ2-3|once
TGTGCCAGCAGCACCGGGACTAGAAGCACAGATACGCAGTATTTT
CASSTGTRSTDTQYF
>15|TRBV7-2|TRBD1|TRBJ1-1|once
TGTGCCAGCAGCCCGGGGGGACAGGGGGGTACTGAAGCTTTCTTT
CASSPGGQGGTEAFF
>16|TRBV28|NA|TRBJ1-2|NA
TGTGCCAGCAGTTTACCCGGCAGGCCCACCTCCTATGGCTACACCTTC
CASSLPGRPTSYGYTF
>15|TRBV15|NA|TRBJ2-2|NA
TGTGCCACCAGCCCAAGGGGTTCGAACACCGGGGAGCTGTTTTTT
CATSPRGSNTGELFF
>16|TRBV2|NA|TRBJ1-2|NA
TGTGCCAGCAGTGAAGTTGGGGGTCCGACAAACTATGGCTACACCTTC
CASSEVGGPTNYGYTF
>14|TRBV7-3|NA|TRBJ2-3|NA
TGTGCCAGCAGCTTCGACGGGGGCACAGATACGCAGTATTTT
CASSFDGGTDTQYF
>15|TRBV3-1/TRBV3-2|NA|TRBJ1-3|NA
TGTGCCAGCAGCCCACTCCCGGGATGGGGAAACACCATATATTTT
CASSPLPGWGNTIYF
>12|TRBV28|TRBD1|TRBJ1-1|NA
TGTGCCAGCAGTACAGGGGGAACTGAAGCTTTCTTT
CASSTGGTEAFF
>14|TRBV3-1/TRBV3-2|TRBD2|TRBJ2-5|NA
TGTGCCAGCAGCCAAGTAGCGGGGGTAGAGACCCAGTACTTC
CASSQVAGVETQYF
>14|TRBV7-8|TRBD2|TRBJ2-3|NA
TGTGCCAGCAGCGCCCTAGCGGGAGGCGGTACGCAGTATTTT
CASSALAGGGTQYF
>15|TRBV7-2|NA|TRBJ2-7|NA
TGTGCCAGCAGCTTAATGGGGCAGGCTCCCTCCGAGCAGTACTTC
CASSLMGQAPSEQYF
>16|TRBV9|NA|TRBJ2-2|NA
TGTGCCAGCAGCGTAGAACCAGGACCGAACACCGGGGAGCTGTTTTTT
CASSVEPGPNTGELFF
>14|TRBV29-1|NA|TRBJ2-1|NA
TGCAGCGCCACCCAATCCTACTCCTACAATGAGCAGTTCTTC
CSATQSYSYNEQFF
>14|TRBV19|NA|TRBJ1-6|NA
TGTGCCAGTAGTCCTGGGACATCCAGCTCACCCCTCCACTTT
CASSPGTSSSPLHF
>13|TRBV3-1/TRBV3-2|NA|TRBJ2-3|few
TGTGCCAGCAGCCGCCGGGCCTCAGATACGCAGTATTTT
CASSRRASDTQYF